This TCR beta chain was documented in a study of shared clonotypes between healthy human individuals. On the study more broadly: A few men and a couple of women, aged 18 to 49, were donors.

Concerning this clone: This CDR3 is also generated by other DNA sequences in the sample.

This table comes from immunoSEQ multiplex PCR, and its TCRdb copy is limited to in-frame clones, with some not included. The table includes around 500,000 clones, 60% to 80% detected once. Donors were healthy HIV-negative adults without recent acute infections or vaccinations. Samples left unsorted employed around 90 million PBMCs for genomic DNA. The germline V gene encodes CDR1 KGHSH and CDR2 LQKENI. The CDR3 spans 14 residues. The V and J ends lost 3 bases and 1 base respectively, with 9 bases between them. The source is a woman in her thirties or forties in good health. Some clones in this sample may be carry-over from other donors' samples. Sequencing input: PBMCs. The J gene is TRBJ1-1, the V gene TRBV18; D call uncertain. The CDR3 is CASSPDRQNTEAFF. In DNA, the CDR3 is TGTGCCAGCTCACCGGACCGCCAGAACACTGAAGCTTTCTTT.